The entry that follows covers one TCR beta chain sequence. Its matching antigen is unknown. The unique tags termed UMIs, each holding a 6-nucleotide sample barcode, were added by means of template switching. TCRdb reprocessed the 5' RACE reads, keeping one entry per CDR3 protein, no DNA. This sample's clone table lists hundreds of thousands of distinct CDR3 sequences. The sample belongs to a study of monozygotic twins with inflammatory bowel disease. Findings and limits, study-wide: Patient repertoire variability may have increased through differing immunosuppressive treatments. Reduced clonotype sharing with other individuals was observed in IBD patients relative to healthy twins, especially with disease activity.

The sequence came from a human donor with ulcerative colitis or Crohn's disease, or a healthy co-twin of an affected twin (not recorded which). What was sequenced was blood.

CDR3 region: CASSRPPGGENIQYF. The chain links TRBV5-6 to TRBJ2-4; checking the TCRdb D call of TRBD1 is not possible without DNA. Germline loops: CDR1 SGHDT, CDR2 YYEEEE. The CDR3 spans 15 residues.